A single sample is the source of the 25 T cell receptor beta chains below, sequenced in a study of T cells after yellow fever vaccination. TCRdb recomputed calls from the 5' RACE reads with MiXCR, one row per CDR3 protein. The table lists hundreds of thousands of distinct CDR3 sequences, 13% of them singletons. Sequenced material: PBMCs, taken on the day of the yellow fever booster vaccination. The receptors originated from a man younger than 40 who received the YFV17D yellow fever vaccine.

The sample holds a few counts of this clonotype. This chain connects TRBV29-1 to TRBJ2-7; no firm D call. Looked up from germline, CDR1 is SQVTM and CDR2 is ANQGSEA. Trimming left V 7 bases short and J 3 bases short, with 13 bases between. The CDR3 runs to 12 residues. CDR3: CSAFLANYEQYF. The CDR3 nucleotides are TGCAGCGCCTTTCTCGCTAACTACGAGCAGTACTTC.

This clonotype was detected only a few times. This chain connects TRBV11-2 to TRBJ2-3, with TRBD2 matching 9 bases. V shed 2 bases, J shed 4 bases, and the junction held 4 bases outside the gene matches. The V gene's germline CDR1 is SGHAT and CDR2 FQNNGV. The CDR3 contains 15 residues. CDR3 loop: CASSLMAGGPDTQYF. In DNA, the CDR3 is TGTGCCAGCAGCTTAATGGCGGGAGGGCCAGATACGCAGTATTTT. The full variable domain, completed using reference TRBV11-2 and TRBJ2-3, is EAGVAQSPRYKIIEKRQSVAFWCNPISGHATLYWYQQILGQGPKLLIQFQNNGVVDDSQLPKDRFSAERLKGVDSTLKIQPAKLEDSAVYLCASSLMAGGPDTQYFGPGTRLTVL.

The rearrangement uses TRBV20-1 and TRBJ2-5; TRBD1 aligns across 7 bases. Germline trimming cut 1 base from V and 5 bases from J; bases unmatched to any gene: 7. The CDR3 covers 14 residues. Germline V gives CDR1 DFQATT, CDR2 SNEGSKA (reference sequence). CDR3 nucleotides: TGCAGTGCTAGAGTAACAGGGGTGATGGAGACCCAGTACTTC. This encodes CSARVTGVMETQYF.

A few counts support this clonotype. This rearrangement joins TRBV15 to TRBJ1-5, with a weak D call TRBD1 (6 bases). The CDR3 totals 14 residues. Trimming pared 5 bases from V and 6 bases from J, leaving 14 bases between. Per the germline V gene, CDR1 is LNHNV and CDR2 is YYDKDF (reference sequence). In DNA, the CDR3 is TGTGCCACCAGCGTTCACAGGGAGGGTCAGCCCCAGCATTTT. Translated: CATSVHREGQPQHF.

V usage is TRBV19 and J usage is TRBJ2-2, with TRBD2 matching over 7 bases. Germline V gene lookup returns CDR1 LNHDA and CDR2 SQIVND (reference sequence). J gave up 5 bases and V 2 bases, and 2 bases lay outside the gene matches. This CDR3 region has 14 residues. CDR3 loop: CASSILRETGELFF. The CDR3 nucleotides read TGTGCCAGTAGTATACTGCGGGAGACCGGGGAGCTGTTTTTT.

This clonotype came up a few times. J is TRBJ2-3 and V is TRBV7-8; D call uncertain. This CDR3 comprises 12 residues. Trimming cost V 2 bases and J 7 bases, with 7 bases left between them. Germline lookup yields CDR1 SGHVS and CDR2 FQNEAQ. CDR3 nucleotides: TGTGCCAGCAGCTTAAGTTCGAATACGCAGTATTTT. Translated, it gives CASSLSSNTQYF.

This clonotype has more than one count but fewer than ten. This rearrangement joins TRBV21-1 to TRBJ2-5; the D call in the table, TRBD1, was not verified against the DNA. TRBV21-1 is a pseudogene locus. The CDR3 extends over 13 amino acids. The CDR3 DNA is TGTGCCAGAAATATCGGACAGGGAGAGACCCAGTACTTC. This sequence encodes CARNIGQGETQYF.

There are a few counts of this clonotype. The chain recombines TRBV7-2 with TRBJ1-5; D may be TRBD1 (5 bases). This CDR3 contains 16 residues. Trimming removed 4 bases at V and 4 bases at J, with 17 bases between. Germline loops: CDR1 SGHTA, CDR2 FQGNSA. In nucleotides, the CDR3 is TGTGCCAGCAGCTCCTCACAGGCGCCGGAAAATCAGCCCCAGCATTTT. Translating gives CASSSSQAPENQPQHF.

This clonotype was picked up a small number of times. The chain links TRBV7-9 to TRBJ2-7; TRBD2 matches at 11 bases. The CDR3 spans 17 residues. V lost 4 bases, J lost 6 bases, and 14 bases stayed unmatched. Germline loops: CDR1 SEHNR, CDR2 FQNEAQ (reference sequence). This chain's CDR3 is CASSSGLADDWGLEQYF. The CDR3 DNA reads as TGTGCCAGCAGCTCGGGACTAGCGGATGACTGGGGTCTCGAGCAGTACTTC.

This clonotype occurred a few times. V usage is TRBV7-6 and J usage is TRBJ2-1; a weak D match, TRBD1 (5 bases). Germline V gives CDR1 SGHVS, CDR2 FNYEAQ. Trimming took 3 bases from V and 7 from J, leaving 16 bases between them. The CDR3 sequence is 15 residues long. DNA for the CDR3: TGTGCCAGCAGCTTTCCCCCTAATGGGGCTAATGAGCAGTTCTTC. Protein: CASSFPPNGANEQFF. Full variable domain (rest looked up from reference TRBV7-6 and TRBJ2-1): GAGVSQSPRYKVTKRGQDVALRCDPISGHVSLYWYRQALGQGPEFLTYFNYEAQQDKSGLPNDRFSAERPEGSISTLTIQRTEQRDSAMYRCASSFPPNGANEQFFGPGTRLTVL.

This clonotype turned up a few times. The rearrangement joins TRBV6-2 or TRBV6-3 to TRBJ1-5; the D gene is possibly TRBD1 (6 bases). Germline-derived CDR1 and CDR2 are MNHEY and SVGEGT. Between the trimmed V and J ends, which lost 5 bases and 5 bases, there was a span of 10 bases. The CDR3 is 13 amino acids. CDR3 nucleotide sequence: TGTGCCAGCAGTGCTACAGGGCATCAGCCCCAGCATTTT. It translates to CASSATGHQPQHF.

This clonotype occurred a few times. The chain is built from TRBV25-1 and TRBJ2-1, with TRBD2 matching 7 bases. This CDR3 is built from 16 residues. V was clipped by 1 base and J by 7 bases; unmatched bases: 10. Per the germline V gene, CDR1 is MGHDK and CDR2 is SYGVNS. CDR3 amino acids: CASSEFRGGPVNEQFF. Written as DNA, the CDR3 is TGTGCCAGCAGTGAATTTAGGGGAGGGCCTGTGAATGAGCAGTTCTTC.

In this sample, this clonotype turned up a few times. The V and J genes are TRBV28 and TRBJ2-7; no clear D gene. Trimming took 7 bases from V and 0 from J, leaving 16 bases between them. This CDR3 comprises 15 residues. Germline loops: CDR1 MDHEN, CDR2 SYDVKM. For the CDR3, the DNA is TGTGCCAGCACCACCTTGGCATCGGGCTCCTACGAGCAGTACTTC. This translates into CASTTLASGSYEQYF.

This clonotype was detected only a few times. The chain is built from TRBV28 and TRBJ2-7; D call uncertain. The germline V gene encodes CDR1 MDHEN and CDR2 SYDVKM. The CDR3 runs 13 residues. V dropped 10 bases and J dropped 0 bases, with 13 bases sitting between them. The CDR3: CATLRPSSYEQYF. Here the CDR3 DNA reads TGTGCCACCCTGCGGCCTAGCTCCTACGAGCAGTACTTC. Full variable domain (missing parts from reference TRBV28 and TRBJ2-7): DVKVTQSSRYLVKRTGEKVFLECVQDMDHENMFWYRQDPGLGLRLIYFSYDVKMKEKGDIPEGYSVSREKKERFSLILESASTNQTSMYLCATLRPSSYEQYFGPGTRLTVT.

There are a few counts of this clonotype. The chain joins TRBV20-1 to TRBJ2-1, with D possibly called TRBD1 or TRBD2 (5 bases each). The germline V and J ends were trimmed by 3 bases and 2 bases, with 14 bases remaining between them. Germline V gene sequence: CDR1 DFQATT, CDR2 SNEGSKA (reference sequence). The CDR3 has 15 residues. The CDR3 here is CSARGVASPYNEQFF. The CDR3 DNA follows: TGCAGTGCTAGGGGGGTAGCGAGTCCCTACAATGAGCAGTTCTTC.

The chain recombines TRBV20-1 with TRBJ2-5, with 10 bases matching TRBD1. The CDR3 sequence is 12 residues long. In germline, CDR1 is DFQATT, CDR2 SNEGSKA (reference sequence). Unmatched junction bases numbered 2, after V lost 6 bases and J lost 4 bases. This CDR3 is CSARQGAETQYF. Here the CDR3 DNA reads TGCAGTGCAAGACAGGGGGCAGAGACCCAGTACTTC.

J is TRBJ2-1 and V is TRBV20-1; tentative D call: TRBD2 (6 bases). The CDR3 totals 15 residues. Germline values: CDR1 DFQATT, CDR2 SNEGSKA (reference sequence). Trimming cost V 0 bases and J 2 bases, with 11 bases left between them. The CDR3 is CSARDLRGTYNEQFF. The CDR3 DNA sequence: TGCAGTGCTAGAGATCTTCGGGGGACCTACAATGAGCAGTTCTTC.

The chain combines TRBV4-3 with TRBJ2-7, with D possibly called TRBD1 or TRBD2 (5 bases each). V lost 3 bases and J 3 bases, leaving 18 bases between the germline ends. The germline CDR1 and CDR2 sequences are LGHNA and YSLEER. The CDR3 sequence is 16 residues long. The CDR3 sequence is CASSQPRDPGNYEQYF. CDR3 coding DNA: TGCGCCAGCAGCCAGCCCCGGGACCCAGGCAACTACGAGCAGTACTTC.

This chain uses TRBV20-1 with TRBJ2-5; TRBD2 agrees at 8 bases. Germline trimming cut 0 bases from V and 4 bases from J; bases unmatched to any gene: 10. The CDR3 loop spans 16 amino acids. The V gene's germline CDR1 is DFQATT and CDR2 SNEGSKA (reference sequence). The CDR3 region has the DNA TGCAGTGCTAGAGACCTCCCCGGCGGGAGGAGAGAGACCCAGTACTTC. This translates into CSARDLPGGRRETQYF.

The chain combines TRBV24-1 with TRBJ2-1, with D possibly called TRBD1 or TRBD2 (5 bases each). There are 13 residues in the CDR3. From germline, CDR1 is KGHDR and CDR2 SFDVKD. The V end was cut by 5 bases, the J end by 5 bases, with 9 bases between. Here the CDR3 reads CATSAGTNNEQFF. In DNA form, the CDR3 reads TGTGCCACCAGTGCGGGGACGAACAATGAGCAGTTCTTC.

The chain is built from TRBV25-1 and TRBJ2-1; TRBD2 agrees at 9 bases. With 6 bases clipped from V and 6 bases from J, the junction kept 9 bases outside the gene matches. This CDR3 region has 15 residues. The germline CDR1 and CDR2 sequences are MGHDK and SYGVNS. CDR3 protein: CASRVAGVVRNEQFF. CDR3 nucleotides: TGTGCCAGCAGGGTAGCGGGAGTTGTACGCAATGAGCAGTTCTTC. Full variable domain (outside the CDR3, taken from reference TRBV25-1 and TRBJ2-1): EADIYQTPRYLVIGTGKKITLECSQTMGHDKMYWYQQDPGMELHLIHYSYGVNSTEKGDLSSESTVSRIRTEHFPLTLESARPSHTSQYLCASRVAGVVRNEQFFGPGTRLTVL.

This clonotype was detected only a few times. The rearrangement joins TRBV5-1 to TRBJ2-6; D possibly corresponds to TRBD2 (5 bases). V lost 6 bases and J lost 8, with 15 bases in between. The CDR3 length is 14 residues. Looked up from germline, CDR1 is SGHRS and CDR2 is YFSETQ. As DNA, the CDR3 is TGCGCCAGCACCTCCTCGGCCGGGACCAACGTCCTGACTTTC. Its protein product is CASTSSAGTNVLTF.

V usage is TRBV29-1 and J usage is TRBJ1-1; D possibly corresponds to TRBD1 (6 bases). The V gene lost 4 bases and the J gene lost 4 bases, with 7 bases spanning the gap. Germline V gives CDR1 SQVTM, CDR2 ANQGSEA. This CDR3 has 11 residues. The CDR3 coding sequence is TGCAGCGTTGGGGGGCTCACTGAAGCTTTCTTT. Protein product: CSVGGLTEAFF.

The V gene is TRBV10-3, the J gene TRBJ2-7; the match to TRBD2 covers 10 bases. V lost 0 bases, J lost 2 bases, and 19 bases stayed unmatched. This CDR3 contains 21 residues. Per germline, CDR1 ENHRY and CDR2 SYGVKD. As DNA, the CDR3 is TGTGCCATCAGTGAGTCCGGGGATGTTAGCGGGAGGAGCCGTCTACCCTACGAGCAGTACTTC. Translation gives CAISESGDVSGRSRLPYEQYF.

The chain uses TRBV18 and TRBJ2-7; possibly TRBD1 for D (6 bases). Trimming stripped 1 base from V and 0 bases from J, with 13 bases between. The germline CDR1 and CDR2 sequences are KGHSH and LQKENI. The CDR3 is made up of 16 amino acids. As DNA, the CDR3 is TGTGCCAGCTCACCACAAGCAGGACAGCCCTCCTACGAGCAGTACTTC. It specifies CASSPQAGQPSYEQYF.